What follows are 23 T cell receptor beta chains derived from one specimen sequenced in a study of beta chain features in type 1 diabetes. For these receptors, no antigen is known. The authors reverse transcribed all of the isolated RNA, so sequencing captured expressed TCRB transcripts. Measured with immunoSEQ multiplex PCR; TCRdb has only the in-frame clones, and not every one. The sample yields 100,000 to 150,000 clones, approximately 15% seen once. Study outcomes and limitations: The study found moderately but significantly shorter TCRB CDR3s in all four CD4+ subsets of Type 1 diabetes patients.

The sequencing sample was made of central memory CD4+ T cells from blood. Every receptor here comes from a man aged 18 to 35 with type 1 diabetes.

This clone was detected only a few times. The V gene is TRBV27, the J gene TRBJ2-7, with a tentative D call TRBD2 (6 bases). There are 13 residues in the CDR3. Looked up from germline, CDR1 is MNHEY and CDR2 is SMNVEV (reference sequence). The ends were cut back, 1 base at V and 6 bases at J, with 10 bases in the middle. The CDR3 coding sequence is TGTGCCAGCAGTTTATTTCAGGGAGGCGAGCAGTACTTC. It translates to CASSLFQGGEQYF.

This rearrangement joins TRBV29-1 to TRBJ1-1; D possibly corresponds to TRBD1 (6 bases). With 5 bases removed from V and 1 base from J, the gap between germline ends came to 11 bases. There are 13 residues in the CDR3. Germline V lookup: CDR1 SQVTM, CDR2 ANQGSEA. The CDR3 DNA sequence: TGCAGCGTTAGCGGACAGCAGAACACTGAAGCTTTCTTT. It is translated as CSVSGQQNTEAFF.

The chain recombines TRBV9 with TRBJ1-1, with D uncertain. This CDR3 is 13 amino acids long. In germline, CDR1 is SGDLS, CDR2 YYNGEE. Trimming took off 0 bases at V and 3 bases at J, with 6 bases between the two ends. The CDR3 DNA reads as TGTGCCAGCAGCGTAGGTAGGGACACTGAAGCTTTCTTT. It yields the protein CASSVGRDTEAFF.

This chain uses TRBV11-3 with TRBJ2-7, with a tentative D call TRBD2 (5 bases). V lost 5 bases and J 2 bases, leaving 13 bases between the germline ends. Looked up from germline, CDR1 is SGHNT and CDR2 is YENEEA. The CDR3 is 14 residues long. CDR3 sequence reads: CASSPDGSTYEQYF. The CDR3 DNA is TGTGCCAGCAGCCCAGATGGGAGTACCTACGAGCAGTACTTC. Drawing the rest from reference TRBV11-3 and TRBJ2-7, the complete variable domain is EAGVVQSPRYKIIEKKQPVAFWCNPISGHNTLYWYLQNLGQGPELLIRYENEEAVDDSQLPKDRFSAERLKGVDSTLKIQPAELGDSAVYLCASSPDGSTYEQYFGPGTRLTVT.

This clone was found a few times. The V and J genes are TRBV9 and TRBJ1-1; D uncertain. Between the trimmed V and J ends, which lost 2 bases and 5 bases, there was a span of 7 bases. The CDR3 spans 12 residues. Germline loops: CDR1 SGDLS, CDR2 YYNGEE. DNA of the CDR3: TGTGCCAGCAGCGTGGTGAGTACTGAAGCTTTCTTT. Its translation: CASSVVSTEAFF.

The rearrangement uses TRBV9 and TRBJ1-4, with D maybe TRBD1 (5 bases). Germline lookup yields CDR1 SGDLS and CDR2 YYNGEE. The V gene lost 0 bases and the J gene lost 4 bases, with 10 bases spanning the gap. This CDR3 is 15 amino acids long. The CDR3 region is CASSVAVGVNEKLFF. Here the CDR3 DNA reads TGTGCCAGCAGCGTAGCTGTGGGGGTTAATGAAAAACTGTTTTTT.

J is TRBJ2-2 and V is TRBV7-2; D is unresolved. V gave up 10 bases and J gave up 1 base, with 13 bases separating them. Germline-derived CDR1 and CDR2 are SGHTA and FQGNSA. The CDR3 extends over 14 amino acids. The CDR3 DNA reads as TGTGCCAACGGCGACTGGAAGAACACCGGGGAGCTGTTTTTT. Protein product: CANGDWKNTGELFF. The full variable domain, its missing parts supplied by reference TRBV7-2 and TRBJ2-2, is GAGVSQSPSNKVTEKGKDVELRCDPISGHTALYWYRQSLGQGLEFLIYFQGNSAPDKSGLPSDRFSAERTGGSVSTLTIQRTQQEDSAVYLCANGDWKNTGELFFGEGSRLTVL.

This clone was picked up a small number of times. This chain joins TRBV29-1 and TRBJ1-5; 8 positions match TRBD1. Germline-derived CDR1 and CDR2 are SQVTM and ANQGSEA. This CDR3 spans 13 amino acids. The V and J ends lost 8 bases and 5 bases, in that order; junction bases with no gene match: 8. In nucleotides, the CDR3 is TGCAGCTTCTCTAAGACAGGGGATCAGCCCCAGCATTTT. Protein product: CSFSKTGDQPQHF.

A few counts support this clone. The chain has TRBV7-3 and TRBJ2-1, with 9 bases fitting TRBD1. Unmatched junction bases numbered 4, after V lost 2 bases and J lost 5 bases. The CDR3 has 15 residues. Germline V lookup: CDR1 SGHTA, CDR2 FQGTGA. Here the CDR3 reads CASSLAGTGNNEQFF. The DNA for the CDR3 is TGTGCCAGCAGCTTAGCCGGGACAGGGAACAATGAGCAGTTCTTC.

J is TRBJ2-3 and V is TRBV2, with 7 bases aligning to TRBD2. The CDR3 length is 15 residues. Germline CDR1 and CDR2: SNHLY and FYNNEI. V was pared by 2 bases and J by 1 base, with 3 bases of the junction left unmatched. CDR3 amino acids: CASSELAAGTDTQYF. In nucleotides, the CDR3 is TGTGCCAGCAGTGAACTAGCGGCGGGCACAGATACGCAGTATTTT. The full variable domain, with the rest looked up from reference TRBV2 and TRBJ2-3, is EPEVTQTPSHQVTQMGQEVILRCVPISNHLYFYWYRQILGQKVEFLVSFYNNEISEKSEIFDDQFSVERPDGSNFTLKIRSTKLEDSAMYFCASSELAAGTDTQYFGPGTRLTVL.

The chain links TRBV30 to TRBJ1-1; no definite D call. The CDR3 sequence is 14 residues long. CDR1 and CDR2 from the germline V gene are GTSNPN and SVGIG (reference sequence). The V end lost 0 bases, the J end lost 1 base, and 9 bases lay between the germline ends. CDR3 sequence: CAWSVLRENTEAFF. For the CDR3, the DNA is TGTGCCTGGAGTGTACTCAGAGAGAACACTGAAGCTTTCTTT. Combining the CDR3 with reference TRBV30 and TRBJ1-1 gives the whole variable domain SQTIHQWPATLVQPVGSPLSLECTVEGTSNPNLYWYRQAAGRGLQLLFYSVGIGQISSEVPQNLSASRPQDRQFILSSKKLLLSDSGFYLCAWSVLRENTEAFFGQGTRLTVV.

This clone was seen a few times. The rearrangement joins TRBV7-9 to TRBJ2-3; D is ambiguous. Germline V lookup: CDR1 SEHNR, CDR2 FQNEAQ (reference sequence). CDR3 length: 13 amino acids. Trimming took off 3 bases at V and 5 bases at J, with 9 bases between the two ends. The CDR3 bases are TGTGCCAGCAGCTTTAGGGTGGAAGATACGCAGTATTTT. It is translated as CASSFRVEDTQYF.

This clone came up many times. Here the CDR3 omits its conserved ending phenylalanine or tryptophan, so a read error is the likely source. The limits of the CDR3 on the DNA are not certain, so only TCRdb's listed CDR3 is given. V is TRBV30 and J is TRBJ2-7; the D call TRBD2 from the table was never checked on the DNA. The length of the CDR3 is 9 amino acids, counting both ends. CDR1 is GTSNPN and CDR2 is SVGIG in the germline V gene (reference sequence). The CDR3 spells CAWESQRAH.

The V call is TRBV7-2, the J call TRBJ1-4; D call uncertain. Germline V gives CDR1 SGHTA, CDR2 FQGNSA. V was cut by 7 bases and J by 0 bases, with 9 bases left in between. The CDR3 consists of 14 residues. CDR3 DNA: TGTGCCAGCAAGACCGGTGCAACTAATGAAAAACTGTTTTTT. Amino acids: CASKTGATNEKLFF.

This clone was picked up many times. J is TRBJ2-3 and V is TRBV5-1, with D tentatively TRBD1 (5 bases). Germline CDR1 and CDR2: SGHRS and YFSETQ. Trimming pared 2 bases from V and 2 bases from J, leaving 9 bases between. The CDR3 is 14 residues long. CDR3 coding DNA: TGCGCCAGCAGCTTTAGCAGGGACACAGATACGCAGTATTTT. This sequence encodes CASSFSRDTDTQYF.

This chain connects TRBV4-3 to TRBJ2-5; D is possibly TRBD1 or TRBD2 (5 bases each). CDR1 and CDR2 (germline): LGHNA, YSLEER. The CDR3 is made up of 13 amino acids. V was pared by 4 bases and J by 5 bases, with 11 bases between. The DNA for the CDR3 is TGCGCCAGCAGCCTCGAAGGGACCGAGACCCAGTACTTC. Its translation is CASSLEGTETQYF.

This clone occurred a few times. The chain is built from TRBV5-4 and TRBJ1-6; weak D call: TRBD1 (6 bases). The V gene lost 0 bases and the J gene lost 5 bases, with 12 bases spanning the gap. The CDR3 length is 16 residues. CDR1 is SGHNT and CDR2 is YYREEE in the germline V gene (reference sequence). The CDR3 region is CASSLGTDSNNSPLHF. As DNA, the CDR3 is TGTGCCAGCAGCTTGGGGACAGATTCGAATAATTCACCCCTCCACTTT.

This clone was counted a few times. The V call is TRBV5-1, the J call TRBJ1-1, with D hard to call. V gave up 4 bases and J gave up 9 bases, with 16 bases separating them. The germline gives CDR1 SGHRS, CDR2 YFSETQ. CDR3 size: 13 residues. In DNA, the CDR3 is TGCGCCAGCAGCGCGACCGCGAGGCCTCAAGCTTTCTTT. Translating gives CASSATARPQAFF.

The J gene is TRBJ2-2, the V gene TRBV29-1; D call uncertain. The CDR3 is 14 residues long. Trimming removed 2 bases at V and 3 bases at J, with 10 bases between. Germline V gene sequence: CDR1 SQVTM, CDR2 ANQGSEA. Here the CDR3 DNA reads TGCAGCGTTGAACATCGGGTGGACACCGGGGAGCTGTTTTTT. It codes for CSVEHRVDTGELFF.

There are a few counts of this clone. The gene calls are TRBV5-4 and TRBJ2-1; TRBD2 might be the D (7 bases). Germline lookup yields CDR1 SGHNT and CDR2 YYREEE (reference sequence). The CDR3 sequence is 16 residues long. The V end was cut by 4 bases, the J end by 4 bases, with 18 bases between. The CDR3 DNA is TGTGCCAGCAGCCCGGGGGGCTCGACCTTATACAATGAGCAGTTCTTC. It encodes CASSPGGSTLYNEQFF.

This clone was counted only a few times. The CDR3 reads CASSPKIRLSDTQYF. In DNA, the CDR3 is TGTGCCAGCAGCCCAAAAATCCGACTATCAGATACGCAGTATTTT. The chain is built from TRBV7-9 and TRBJ2-3, with D possibly being TRBD2 (5 bases). The CDR3 length is 15 residues. V was pared by 5 bases and J by 4 bases, with 16 bases between. In germline, CDR1 is SEHNR, CDR2 FQNEAQ (reference sequence).

This clone was recorded a few times. The rearrangement uses TRBV25-1 and TRBJ2-7; possible D gene TRBD2, 6 bases. CDR3 length: 15 residues. Germline V lookup: CDR1 MGHDK, CDR2 SYGVNS. The V and J ends lost 3 bases and 5 bases respectively, with 17 bases between them. This chain's CDR3 is CASSERAGGWDEQYF. The CDR3, as DNA: TGTGCCAGCAGTGAGCGGGCAGGAGGGTGGGACGAGCAGTACTTC.

The V and J genes are TRBV5-1 and TRBJ2-7, with TRBD1 identical over 8 bases. The ends lost 3 bases at V and 7 bases at J; junction bases unmatched: 6. CDR3 length: 13 amino acids. The V gene's germline CDR1 is SGHRS and CDR2 YFSETQ. CDR3 DNA sequence: TGCGCCAGCAGCTCCGGGACAGGCCGGGAGCAGTACTTC. It specifies CASSSGTGREQYF. Supplemented by reference TRBV5-1 and TRBJ2-7, the full variable domain reads KAGVTQTPRYLIKTRGQQVTLSCSPISGHRSVSWYQQTPGQGLQFLFEYFSETQRNKGNFPGRFSGRQFSNSRSEMNVSTLELGDSALYLCASSSGTGREQYFGPGTRLTVT.